The rows below give T cell receptor beta chains drawn from one sample of a study of cytomegalovirus exposure and HLA in healthy donors. Here immunoSEQ multiplex PCR was the method, and the copy in TCRdb shows in-frame clones only, minus some. The sample carries around 130,000 clones, about 82% recorded once. Source material: PBMCs. Receptor source: a boy younger than 18 in good health and CMV-seronegative. The CDR3 runs from the conserved cysteine through the conserved F or W. The D gene is left open where the match is weak. Rows may omit the clone size; those that give it use once, few, many or a size class.

j_gene,v_gene,d_gene,len,abundance,CDR3nt,CDR3aa
TRBJ2-1,TRBV28,NA,14,once,TGTGCCAGCAGTTTGCAGGGTCCCTACAATGAGCAGTTCTTC,CASSLQGPYNEQFF
TRBJ1-1,TRBV29-1,NA,11,NA,TGCAGTCCCGAGGCGAACACTGAAGCTTTCTTT,CSPEANTEAFF
TRBJ2-5,TRBV6-5,NA,11,NA,TGTGCCAGCAGTACCCGGGAGACCCAGTACTTC,CASSTRETQYF
TRBJ2-7,TRBV5-4,NA,14,NA,TGTGCCAGCAGCTTGGGGGGGCTGGTTAGCGAGCAGTACTTC,CASSLGGLVSEQYF
TRBJ2-7,TRBV9,TRBD2,15,NA,TGTGCCAGCAGCGTGGAGCGGGAGGGCCGCGACGAGCAGTACTTC,CASSVEREGRDEQYF
TRBJ2-1,TRBV6-6,TRBD2,15,NA,TGTGCCAGCACCACCTGGGCTAGCGGGAGGAATGAGCAGTTCTTC,CASTTWASGRNEQFF
TRBJ2-5,TRBV6-4,TRBD2,15,few,TGTGCCAGCAGTGCTGGTAGCGGGAGCCAGGAGACCCAGTACTTC,CASSAGSGSQETQYF
TRBJ2-7,TRBV6-5,TRBD2,15,NA,TGCGCCAGCGGTCGTCCCGGGGGGGTGCCCTACGAGCAGTACTTC,CASGRPGGVPYEQYF
TRBJ1-5,TRBV7-9,NA,13,NA,TGTGCCAGCAGCCACGGAAGGACTGGGCCCCAGCATTTT,CASSHGRTGPQHF
TRBJ1-1,TRBV6-5,NA,13,NA,TGTGCCAGCAGTCATGGGTCAGGGGCTGAAGCTTTCTTT,CASSHGSGAEAFF
TRBJ2-7,TRBV29-1,NA,11,NA,TGCAGCGTCACAAGCTCCTACGAGCAGTACTTC,CSVTSSYEQYF
TRBJ2-2,TRBV4-3,TRBD2,19,NA,TGCGCCAGCAGCCAAGATGGAGCGGGGGGGCCTTTTAACACCGGGGAGCTGTTTTTT,CASSQDGAGGPFNTGELFF
TRBJ2-6,TRBV30,NA,16,NA,TGTGCCTGGAGTGTACTTGGCAGGCTTGGGGCCAACGTCCTGACTTTC,CAWSVLGRLGANVLTF
TRBJ2-2,TRBV5-6,NA,15,NA,TGTGCCAGCAGACCCCGCGGGGTGAACACCGGGGAGCTGTTTTTT,CASRPRGVNTGELFF
TRBJ2-1,TRBV6-6,TRBD1,14,NA,TGTGCCAGCAGTTCTGGGACAGTCTACAATGAGCAGTTCTTC,CASSSGTVYNEQFF
TRBJ2-2,TRBV5-4,TRBD2,17,NA,TGTGCCAGCAGCTTGGCTTTAGCGGGACTCCCGTCCGGGGAGCTGTTTTTT,CASSLALAGLPSGELFF
TRBJ1-5,TRBV30,TRBD1,14,NA,TGTGCCTGGAGCGACAGGGGACCTAATCAGCCCCAGCATTTT,CAWSDRGPNQPQHF
TRBJ2-5,TRBV14,TRBD2,13,few,TGTGCCAGCAGCCAACTGGGGGGGGAGACCCAGTACTTC,CASSQLGGETQYF
TRBJ2-3,TRBV9,NA,14,NA,TGTGCCAGCAGCGTACCGGGTCTGGAAGATACGCAGTATTTT,CASSVPGLEDTQYF
TRBJ2-2,TRBV7-2,TRBD1,16,NA,TGTGCCAGCAGCTTAGCGGGGACAGGGGTCACCGGGGAGCTGTTTTTT,CASSLAGTGVTGELFF
TRBJ1-4,TRBV29-1,TRBD1,13,once,TGCAGCGTAACACGACAGGGTTGGGAAAAACTGTTTTTT,CSVTRQGWEKLFF
TRBJ1-1,TRBV19,NA,13,NA,TGTGCCAGTAGTGTTTCATACGGGACTGAAGCTTTCTTT,CASSVSYGTEAFF
TRBJ1-2,TRBV4-3,TRBD1,16,NA,TGCGCCAGCAGCCAAGATCGCAGGACAGGGTACTATGGCTACACCTTC,CASSQDRRTGYYGYTF
TRBJ2-3,TRBV25-1,TRBD2,16,NA,TGTGCCAGCAGTTCGGGACTAGAGGGACCCACAGATACGCAGTATTTT,CASSSGLEGPTDTQYF
TRBJ2-5,TRBV5-1,TRBD2,15,once,TGCGCCAGCAGTGTAGGTAGCGGGGCTCAAGAGACCCAGTACTTC,CASSVGSGAQETQYF
TRBJ2-5,TRBV27,NA,14,NA,TGTGCCACCTACTCAACGAAAAACCAAGAGACCCAGTACTTC,CATYSTKNQETQYF
TRBJ1-1,TRBV19,TRBD1,14,NA,TGTGCCAGTAGTAAGACAGGGATGAACACTGAAGCTTTCTTT,CASSKTGMNTEAFF
TRBJ1-5,TRBV27,NA,13,NA,TGTGCCAGCAGTCCCTATAGCAATCAGCCCCAGCATTTT,CASSPYSNQPQHF
TRBJ2-1,TRBV7-2,NA,13,NA,TGTGCCAGCTCTAGCAGGAATCGCAATGAGCAGTTCTTC,CASSSRNRNEQFF
TRBJ2-7,TRBV6-6,NA,14,NA,TGTGCCAGCAGCTCCGGCAGAGAGGGCTACGAGCAGTACTTC,CASSSGREGYEQYF
TRBJ2-7,TRBV20-1,NA,10,NA,TGCAGTCCCTCTACCCCCGAGCAGTACTTC,CSPSTPEQYF
TRBJ2-3,TRBV11-3,TRBD2,17,NA,TGTGCCAGCAGCTTAAGAACCGGGACTAGTGGACCAGATACGCAGTATTTT,CASSLRTGTSGPDTQYF
TRBJ2-3,TRBV5-4,NA,14,NA,TGTGCCAGCAGCTTGTCTACTAGCACAGATACGCAGTATTTT,CASSLSTSTDTQYF
TRBJ2-7,TRBV7-9,NA,11,NA,TGTGCCACCTCTCGGGAGCACGAGCAGTACTTC,CATSREHEQYF
TRBJ1-1,TRBV4-1,NA,15,NA,TGCGCCAGCAGCCCACAACAGGGTGCGGGCACTGAAGCTTTCTTT,CASSPQQGAGTEAFF
TRBJ2-4,TRBV25-1,TRBD1,16,NA,TGTGCCAGCAGTGATACCCGACAGGGGACCAAAAACATTCAGTACTTC,CASSDTRQGTKNIQYF
TRBJ2-3,TRBV7-2,TRBD2,17,few,TGTGCCAGCAGCTTAAGGTCGACTAGCGGGAGGGCAGATACGCAGTATTTT,CASSLRSTSGRADTQYF
TRBJ2-1,TRBV6-1,TRBD2,15,NA,TGTGCCAGCAGTGAAGAAGGAGCGGGAGCGGAAGAGCAGTTCTTC,CASSEEGAGAEEQFF